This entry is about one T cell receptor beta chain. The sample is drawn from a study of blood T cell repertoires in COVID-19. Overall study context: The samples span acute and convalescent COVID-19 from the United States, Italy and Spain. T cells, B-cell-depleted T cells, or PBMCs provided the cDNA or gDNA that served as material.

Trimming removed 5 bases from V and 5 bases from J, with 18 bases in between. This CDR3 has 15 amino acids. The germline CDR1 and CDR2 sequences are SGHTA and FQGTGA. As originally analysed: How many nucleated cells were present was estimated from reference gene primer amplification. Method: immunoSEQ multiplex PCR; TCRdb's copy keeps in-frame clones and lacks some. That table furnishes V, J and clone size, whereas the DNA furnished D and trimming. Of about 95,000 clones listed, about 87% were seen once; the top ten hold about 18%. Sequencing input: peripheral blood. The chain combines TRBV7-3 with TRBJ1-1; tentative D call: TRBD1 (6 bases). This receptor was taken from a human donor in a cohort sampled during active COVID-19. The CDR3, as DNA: TGTGCCAGCAGCGCCCCTAACAGGGCTTTAACTGAAGCTTTCTTT. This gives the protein CASSAPNRALTEAFF. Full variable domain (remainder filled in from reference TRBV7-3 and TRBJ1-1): GAGVSQTPSNKVTEKGKYVELRCDPISGHTALYWYRQSLGQGPEFLIYFQGTGAADDSGLPNDRFFAVRPEGSVSTLKIQRTERGDSAVYLCASSAPNRALTEAFFGQGTRLTVV.